This is a list of T cell receptor beta chains from one sample in a study of T-cell memory formation after mild COVID-19. MiXCR, run by TCRdb on the 5' RACE reads, gives a single entry per CDR3 protein. The sample holds 45,000 to 55,000 distinct CDR3 sequences, 5.5% to 7.5% seen once. What was sequenced was PBMCs or a T cell subset sorted from them (not recorded which). The receptors come from a young man who had mild COVID-19 (a few samples of this study predate the infection). Cell type and time point are not known. The CDR3 runs from the conserved cysteine through the conserved F or W. Fields, in order: clone size, D gene, V gene, J gene, CDR3 DNA, CDR3 protein. The D gene is left open where the match is weak. Expanded clones are given a class, and other clones once, few, many or no size at all.

clone size: few; D gene: -; V gene: TRBV7-9; J gene: TRBJ1-3; CDR3 DNA: TGTGCCAGCAGCTTAGAGGGGTCGCACACCATATATTTT; CDR3 protein: CASSLEGSHTIYF
clone size: -; D gene: TRBD1; V gene: TRBV7-9; J gene: TRBJ1-1; CDR3 DNA: TGTGCCAGCAGCTCACAGGGGATCGGCACTGAAGCTTTCTTT; CDR3 protein: CASSSQGIGTEAFF
clone size: -; D gene: -; V gene: TRBV5-5; J gene: TRBJ1-5; CDR3 DNA: TGTGCCAGCAGCTTGGGGGGACCCGATAGCAATCAGCCCCAGCATTTT; CDR3 protein: CASSLGGPDSNQPQHF
clone size: few; D gene: -; V gene: TRBV6-2/TRBV6-3; J gene: TRBJ2-7; CDR3 DNA: TGTGCCAGCAGTCCAACCCCCGGGGGCCTCTACGAGCAGTACTTC; CDR3 protein: CASSPTPGGLYEQYF
clone size: few; D gene: -; V gene: TRBV5-1; J gene: TRBJ1-2; CDR3 DNA: TGCGCCAGCAGCTCTGCCGCGGACGCCGTCTATGGCTACACCTTC; CDR3 protein: CASSSAADAVYGYTF
clone size: few; D gene: TRBD1; V gene: TRBV27; J gene: TRBJ1-6; CDR3 DNA: TGTGCCAGCAGTTTAGTCCCCGGACAGGTTTTTTCACCCCTCCACTTT; CDR3 protein: CASSLVPGQVFSPLHF
clone size: -; D gene: -; V gene: TRBV7-2; J gene: TRBJ1-5; CDR3 DNA: TGTGCCAGCAGCTTAATGCCGGACAATCAGCCCCAGCATTTT; CDR3 protein: CASSLMPDNQPQHF
clone size: many; D gene: TRBD2; V gene: TRBV7-3; J gene: TRBJ2-1; CDR3 DNA: TGTGCCAGCAGCTTACATAGCGGACTAGCGGGGACGGGTGAGCAGTTCTTC; CDR3 protein: CASSLHSGLAGTGEQFF
clone size: few; D gene: -; V gene: TRBV7-2; J gene: TRBJ2-1; CDR3 DNA: TGTGCCAGCAGCCCCACCCGCGATGAGCAGTTCTTC; CDR3 protein: CASSPTRDEQFF
clone size: many; D gene: TRBD2; V gene: TRBV5-1; J gene: TRBJ2-2; CDR3 DNA: TGCGCCAGCAGCACCGGGACTAGCTTCGGGGAGCTGTTTTTT; CDR3 protein: CASSTGTSFGELFF
clone size: few; D gene: TRBD1; V gene: TRBV12-3/TRBV12-4; J gene: TRBJ2-2; CDR3 DNA: TGTGCCAGCAGTCCAGGGGGTTTGGCCGGGGAGCTGTTTTTT; CDR3 protein: CASSPGGLAGELFF
clone size: few; D gene: -; V gene: TRBV12-3/TRBV12-4; J gene: TRBJ1-1; CDR3 DNA: TGTGCCAGCAGTTTCTCAGGCGTAGTTGAAGCTTTCTTT; CDR3 protein: CASSFSGVVEAFF
clone size: few; D gene: TRBD2; V gene: TRBV6-2/TRBV6-3; J gene: TRBJ2-7; CDR3 DNA: TGTGCCAGCCATTCGTGGGGGGGCGAGCAGTACTTC; CDR3 protein: CASHSWGGEQYF
clone size: few; D gene: -; V gene: TRBV4-1; J gene: TRBJ1-3; CDR3 DNA: TGCGCCAGCAGCCAATCTTTGGGCAGGGAAAAAGGAAACACCATATATTTT; CDR3 protein: CASSQSLGREKGNTIYF
clone size: -; D gene: -; V gene: TRBV18; J gene: TRBJ2-7; CDR3 DNA: TGTGCCAGCTCATTTGACAAATACTACGAGCAGTACTTC; CDR3 protein: CASSFDKYYEQYF
clone size: many; D gene: TRBD2; V gene: TRBV4-2; J gene: TRBJ2-1; CDR3 DNA: TGTGCCAGCAGCCCTCGGACTAGGACCAATGAGCAGTTCTTC; CDR3 protein: CASSPRTRTNEQFF
clone size: few; D gene: TRBD1; V gene: TRBV5-1; J gene: TRBJ2-2; CDR3 DNA: TGCGCCAGCAGCCTGTCCGGACAGGGGGCCAGCACCGGGGAGCTGTTTTTT; CDR3 protein: CASSLSGQGASTGELFF
clone size: many; D gene: TRBD1; V gene: TRBV3-1; J gene: TRBJ1-1; CDR3 DNA: TGTGCCAGCAGCCGGGGACAGTCGAACACTGAAGCTTTCTTT; CDR3 protein: CASSRGQSNTEAFF
clone size: -; D gene: -; V gene: TRBV5-1; J gene: TRBJ1-2; CDR3 DNA: TGCGCCAGCAGCTCGACCTCGGGCTATGGCTACACCTTC; CDR3 protein: CASSSTSGYGYTF
clone size: -; D gene: TRBD1; V gene: TRBV7-8; J gene: TRBJ2-3; CDR3 DNA: TGTGCCAGCAGCGTGCGACAGGGGGCAGAAGATACGCAGTATTTT; CDR3 protein: CASSVRQGAEDTQYF
clone size: many; D gene: -; V gene: TRBV6-5; J gene: TRBJ2-2; CDR3 DNA: TGTGCCAGCAGTTACCCCCTGGGGGGATTGGGCACCGGGGAGCTGTTTTTT; CDR3 protein: CASSYPLGGLGTGELFF
clone size: many; D gene: TRBD1; V gene: TRBV20-1; J gene: TRBJ1-6; CDR3 DNA: TGCAGTGCTAGAGCCCGGGACAGGGGGTTGTCACCCCTCCACTTT; CDR3 protein: CSARARDRGLSPLHF
clone size: -; D gene: -; V gene: TRBV6-2/TRBV6-3; J gene: TRBJ2-2; CDR3 DNA: TGTGCCAGCAGCCCTGAATCTAGTGCCGCCGGGGAGCTGTTTTTT; CDR3 protein: CASSPESSAAGELFF
clone size: -; D gene: TRBD1; V gene: TRBV5-6; J gene: TRBJ2-7; CDR3 DNA: TGTGCCAGCAGCTTGCAGGGGGCCCTTTACGAGCAGTACTTC; CDR3 protein: CASSLQGALYEQYF
clone size: few; D gene: TRBD2; V gene: TRBV14; J gene: TRBJ2-1; CDR3 DNA: TGTGCCAGCAGCCAAGACAGGGGACTAGAGGTTTTAAATGAGCAGTTCTTC; CDR3 protein: CASSQDRGLEVLNEQFF
clone size: many; D gene: TRBD2; V gene: TRBV7-8; J gene: TRBJ2-2; CDR3 DNA: TGTGCCAGCAGCTTAGAACAGCGGGGGGCCAGTTATCCCGGGGAGCTGTTTTTT; CDR3 protein: CASSLEQRGASYPGELFF
clone size: -; D gene: -; V gene: TRBV7-2; J gene: TRBJ1-1; CDR3 DNA: TGTGCCAGCAGCCTAGCAGGGTTCGCTGAAGCTTTCTTT; CDR3 protein: CASSLAGFAEAFF
clone size: few; D gene: -; V gene: TRBV12-3/TRBV12-4; J gene: TRBJ2-1; CDR3 DNA: TGTGCCAGCAGTGTGGGGGGGCGGGTTGAGCAGTTCTTC; CDR3 protein: CASSVGGRVEQFF
clone size: -; D gene: -; V gene: TRBV9; J gene: TRBJ2-2; CDR3 DNA: TGTGCCAGCAGCTTACAGGGTAGGGACACCGGGGAGCTGTTTTTT; CDR3 protein: CASSLQGRDTGELFF
clone size: few; D gene: TRBD2; V gene: TRBV5-1; J gene: TRBJ2-5; CDR3 DNA: TGCGCCAGCAGCTTGATTGGGACTAGCGGGGCACAAGAGACCCAGTACTTC; CDR3 protein: CASSLIGTSGAQETQYF
clone size: few; D gene: -; V gene: TRBV18; J gene: TRBJ2-5; CDR3 DNA: TGTGCCAGCTCACCAAGGGAAGAGACCCAGTACTTC; CDR3 protein: CASSPREETQYF
clone size: few; D gene: -; V gene: TRBV12-3/TRBV12-4; J gene: TRBJ1-1; CDR3 DNA: TGTGCCAGCAGATTGATCGAGGTACTTGGGACTGAAGCTTTCTTT; CDR3 protein: CASRLIEVLGTEAFF
clone size: few; D gene: -; V gene: TRBV20-1; J gene: TRBJ2-3; CDR3 DNA: TGCAGTGCAAGGGACGAGCGGGATACGCAGTATTTT; CDR3 protein: CSARDERDTQYF
clone size: few; D gene: -; V gene: TRBV24-1; J gene: TRBJ2-1; CDR3 DNA: TGTGCCACCATGGGGGGCGCACCTTCCAGGCAGTTCTTC; CDR3 protein: CATMGGAPSRQFF
clone size: few; D gene: -; V gene: TRBV27; J gene: TRBJ1-2; CDR3 DNA: TGTGCCAGCAGTTTAGGGGGAGGGTACTATGGCTACACCTTC; CDR3 protein: CASSLGGGYYGYTF
clone size: -; D gene: TRBD1; V gene: TRBV6-5; J gene: TRBJ1-6; CDR3 DNA: TGTGCCAGCGGCACAGGGGCGAATTCACCCCTCCACTTT; CDR3 protein: CASGTGANSPLHF
clone size: -; D gene: TRBD1; V gene: TRBV7-9; J gene: TRBJ1-2; CDR3 DNA: TGTGCCAGCAGCTTAGCCCGACAGGGTGGCAGTGGCTACACCTTC; CDR3 protein: CASSLARQGGSGYTF
clone size: -; D gene: TRBD1; V gene: TRBV5-4; J gene: TRBJ2-3; CDR3 DNA: TGTGCCAGCAGCTCACAGGGGTCGAGAGATACGCAGTATTTT; CDR3 protein: CASSSQGSRDTQYF